This T cell receptor (beta chain) originates from a study of radiotherapy plus CTLA-4 blockade in lung cancer. Findings and limits, study-wide: Once radiotherapy plus ipilimumab had been given, TCR clones derived from tumor expanded in blood.

As to this clone: Its target is not known.

Trimming took off 8 bases at V and 7 bases at J, with 15 bases between the two ends. In germline, CDR1 is MNHNS, CDR2 SASEGT. This CDR3 is 13 amino acids long. The protocol was immunoSEQ multiplex PCR, while the TCRdb copy is restricted to in-frame clones and leaves out a portion. The sample has approximately 57,000 clones; approximately 80% are singletons. The TCR comes from a human donor with non-small cell lung cancer whose response to radiotherapy plus ipilimumab could not be evaluated. The chain joins TRBV6-1 to TRBJ1-5; tentative D call: TRBD1 (6 bases). The specimen was peripheral blood, collected from a patient treated with radiotherapy plus ipilimumab. Here the CDR3 DNA reads TGTGCCAGCGCAACTATACAGGGACAGCCCCAGCATTTT. Its protein product is CASATIQGQPQHF.